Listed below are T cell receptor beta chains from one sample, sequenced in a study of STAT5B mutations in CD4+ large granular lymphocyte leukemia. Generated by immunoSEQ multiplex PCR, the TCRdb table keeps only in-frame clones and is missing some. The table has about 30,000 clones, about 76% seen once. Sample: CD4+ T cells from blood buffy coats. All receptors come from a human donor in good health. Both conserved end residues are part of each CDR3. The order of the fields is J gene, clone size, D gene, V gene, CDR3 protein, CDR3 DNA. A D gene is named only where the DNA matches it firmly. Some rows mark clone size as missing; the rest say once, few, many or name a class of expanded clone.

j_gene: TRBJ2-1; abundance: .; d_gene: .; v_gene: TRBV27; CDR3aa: CASSPYTGTASSYNEQFF; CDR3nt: TGTGCCAGCAGTCCATATACCGGGACCGCTAGCTCCTACAATGAGCAGTTCTTC
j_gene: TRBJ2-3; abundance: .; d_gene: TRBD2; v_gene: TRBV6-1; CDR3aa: CASRAGGPDTQYF; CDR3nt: TGTGCCAGCAGGGCGGGAGGGCCAGATACGCAGTATTTT
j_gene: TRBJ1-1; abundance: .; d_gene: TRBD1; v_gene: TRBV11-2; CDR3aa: CASSLYYSTGVHTEAFF; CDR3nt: TGTGCCAGCAGCTTATACTACTCGACAGGGGTTCACACTGAAGCTTTCTTT
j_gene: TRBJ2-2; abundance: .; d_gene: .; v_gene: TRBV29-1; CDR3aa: CSVEVAGKAAGELFF; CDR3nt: TGCAGCGTTGAAGTCGCAGGGAAAGCTGCCGGGGAGCTGTTTTTT
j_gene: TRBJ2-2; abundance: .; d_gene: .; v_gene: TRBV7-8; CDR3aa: CASSRDGLPFF; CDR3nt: TGTGCCAGCAGCCGGGACGGTCTCCCGTTTTTT
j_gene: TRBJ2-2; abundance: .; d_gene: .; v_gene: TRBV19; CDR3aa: CASSTAGQNTGELFF; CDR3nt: TGTGCCAGTAGTACAGCGGGACAGAACACCGGGGAGCTGTTTTTT
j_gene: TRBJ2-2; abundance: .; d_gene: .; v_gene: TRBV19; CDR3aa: CASKSFRRTETGELFF; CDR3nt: TGTGCCAGCAAATCCTTCCGACGGACAGAAACCGGGGAGCTGTTTTTT
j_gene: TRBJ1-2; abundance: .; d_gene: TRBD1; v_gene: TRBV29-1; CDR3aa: CSVHKGQGESYGYTF; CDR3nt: TGCAGCGTCCACAAAGGACAGGGGGAGAGTTATGGCTACACCTTC
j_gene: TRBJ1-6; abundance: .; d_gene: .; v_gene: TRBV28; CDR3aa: CASMGRGNSPLHF; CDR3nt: TGTGCCAGCATGGGGAGGGGGAATTCACCCCTCCACTTT
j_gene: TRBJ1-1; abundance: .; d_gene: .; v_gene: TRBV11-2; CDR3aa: CASSLIGNTEAFF; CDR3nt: TGTGCCAGCAGCTTAATAGGCAACACTGAAGCTTTCTTT
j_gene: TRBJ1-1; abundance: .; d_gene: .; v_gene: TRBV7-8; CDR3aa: CASSFFRNTEAFF; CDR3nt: TGTGCCAGCAGCTTTTTCCGGAACACTGAAGCTTTCTTT
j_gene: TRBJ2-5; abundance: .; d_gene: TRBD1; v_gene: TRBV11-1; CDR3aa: CASTTIQGGQETQYF; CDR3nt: TGTGCCAGCACCACTATACAGGGGGGCCAAGAGACCCAGTACTTC
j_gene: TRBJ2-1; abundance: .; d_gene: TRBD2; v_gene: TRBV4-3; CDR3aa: CASSQEQAGLRPFF; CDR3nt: TGCGCCAGCAGCCAAGAACAAGCGGGACTTAGGCCGTTCTTC
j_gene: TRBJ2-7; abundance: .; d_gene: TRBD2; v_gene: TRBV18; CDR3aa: CASSPVAGGPPSYEQYF; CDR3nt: TGTGCCAGCTCACCGGTGGCGGGAGGGCCCCCGTCCTACGAGCAGTACTTC
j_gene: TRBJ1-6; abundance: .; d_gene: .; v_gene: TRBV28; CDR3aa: CASSSLAGATNSPLHF; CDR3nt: TGTGCCAGCAGTTCTTTGGCAGGGGCGACGAATTCACCCCTCCACTTT
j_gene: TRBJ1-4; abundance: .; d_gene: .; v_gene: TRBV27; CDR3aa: CASSLRGGDEKLFF; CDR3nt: TGTGCCAGCAGTTTACGAGGAGGGGATGAAAAACTGTTTTTT
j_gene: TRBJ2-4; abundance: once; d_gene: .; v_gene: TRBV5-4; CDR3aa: CASSLPGLAKNIQYF; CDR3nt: TGTGCCAGCAGCTTGCCAGGATTAGCCAAAAACATTCAGTACTTC
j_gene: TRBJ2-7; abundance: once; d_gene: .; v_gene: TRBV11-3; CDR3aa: CASSFAGTDSYEQYF; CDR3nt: TGTGCCAGCAGCTTTGCCGGGACCGACTCCTACGAGCAGTACTTC
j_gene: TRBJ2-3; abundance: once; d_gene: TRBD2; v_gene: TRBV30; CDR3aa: CAWTLAGGIGDTQYF; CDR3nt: TGTGCCTGGACACTAGCGGGAGGAATAGGGGATACGCAGTATTTT
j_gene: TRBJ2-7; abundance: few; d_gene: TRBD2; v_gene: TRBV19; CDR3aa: CASSPGLAGRHEQYF; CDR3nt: TGTGCCAGTAGCCCGGGACTAGCGGGCCGCCACGAGCAGTACTTC
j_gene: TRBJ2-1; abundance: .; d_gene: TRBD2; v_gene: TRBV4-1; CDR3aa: CASSQAGGGAGGYNEQFF; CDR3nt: TGCGCCAGCAGCCAGGCAGGGGGTGGAGCGGGGGGTTACAATGAGCAGTTCTTC
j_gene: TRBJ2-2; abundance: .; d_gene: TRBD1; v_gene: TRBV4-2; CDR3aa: CASSQGQGATGELFF; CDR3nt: TGTGCCAGCAGCCAGGGACAGGGGGCCACCGGGGAGCTGTTTTTT